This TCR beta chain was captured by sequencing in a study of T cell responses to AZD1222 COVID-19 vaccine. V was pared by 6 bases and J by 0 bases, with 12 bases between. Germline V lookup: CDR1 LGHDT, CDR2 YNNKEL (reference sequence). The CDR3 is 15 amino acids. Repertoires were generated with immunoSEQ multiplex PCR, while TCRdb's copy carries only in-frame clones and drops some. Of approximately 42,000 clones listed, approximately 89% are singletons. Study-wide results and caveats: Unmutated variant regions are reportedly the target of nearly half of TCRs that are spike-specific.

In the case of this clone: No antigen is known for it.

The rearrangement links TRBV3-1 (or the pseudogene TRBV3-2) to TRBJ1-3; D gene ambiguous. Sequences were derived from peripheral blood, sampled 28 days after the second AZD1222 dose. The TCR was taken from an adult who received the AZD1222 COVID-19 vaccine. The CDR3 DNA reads TGTGCCAGCAGTCTTCCACGGAACTCTGGAAACACCATATATTTT. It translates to CASSLPRNSGNTIYF.